This T cell receptor beta chain was captured by sequencing in a study of post-analysis software for immune sequencing data. Turning to this clonotype: The antigen is unknown. One junction end disagrees with the germline gene, perhaps due to a read error.

General study findings and limits: Roughly five TRBV segments were more frequent in patients than controls; TRBV5-6, TRBV5-1 and TRBV20-1 belonged to this group.

Germline CDR1 and CDR2: SSHAT and FNYEAQ (reference sequence). CDR3 size: 16 residues. TCR beta cDNA libraries had unique molecular identifiers. TCRdb processed the PCR reads anew with MiXCR; each CDR3 protein has one entry. This table has 430,000 or so distinct CDR3 sequences, 30% to 40% appearing once. The chain employs TRBV7-7 and TRBJ2-1; no definite D call. This TCR was sampled from a girl aged 2 to 9 with multiple sclerosis. Material for sequencing was blood. The CDR3: CASSLGPVGVYNEQFF. CDR3 nucleotides: TGTGCTAGCAGCTTAGGTCCCGTAGGAGTCTACAATGAGCAGTTCTTC.